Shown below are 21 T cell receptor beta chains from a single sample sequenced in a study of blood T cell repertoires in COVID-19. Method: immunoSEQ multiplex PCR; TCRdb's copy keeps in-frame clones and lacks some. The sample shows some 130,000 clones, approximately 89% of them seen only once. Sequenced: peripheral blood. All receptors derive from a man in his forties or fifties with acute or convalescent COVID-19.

The CDR3 nucleotides read TGTGCCAGCAGCTTGGACAGGCGGGAAAAACTGTTTTTT. Its protein product is CASSLDRREKLFF. The chain links TRBV5-4 to TRBJ1-4, with a weak D call TRBD1 (5 bases). V was trimmed by 0 bases and J by 8 bases, leaving 8 bases between them. CDR3 length equals 13 residues. Germline CDR1 reads SGHNT; CDR2 reads YYREEE (reference sequence).

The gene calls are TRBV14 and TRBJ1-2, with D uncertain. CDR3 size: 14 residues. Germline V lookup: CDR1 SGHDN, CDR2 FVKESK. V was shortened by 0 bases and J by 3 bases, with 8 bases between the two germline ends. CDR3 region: CASSQDLLHYGYTF. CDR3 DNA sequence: TGTGCCAGCAGCCAAGATCTTCTCCACTATGGCTACACCTTC.

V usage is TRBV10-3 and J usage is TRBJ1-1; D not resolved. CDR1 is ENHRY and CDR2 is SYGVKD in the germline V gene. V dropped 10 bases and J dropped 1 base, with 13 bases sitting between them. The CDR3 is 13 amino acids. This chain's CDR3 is CASSRGSNTEAFF. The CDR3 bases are TGTGCCAGTAGCCGGGGATCGAACACTGAAGCTTTCTTT.

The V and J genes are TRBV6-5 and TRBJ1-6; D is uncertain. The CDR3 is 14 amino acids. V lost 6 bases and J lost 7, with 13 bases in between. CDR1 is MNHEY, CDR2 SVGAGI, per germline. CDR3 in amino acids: CASSRLSTNSPLHF. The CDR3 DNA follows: TGTGCCAGCAGCCGACTCTCAACGAATTCACCCCTCCACTTT.

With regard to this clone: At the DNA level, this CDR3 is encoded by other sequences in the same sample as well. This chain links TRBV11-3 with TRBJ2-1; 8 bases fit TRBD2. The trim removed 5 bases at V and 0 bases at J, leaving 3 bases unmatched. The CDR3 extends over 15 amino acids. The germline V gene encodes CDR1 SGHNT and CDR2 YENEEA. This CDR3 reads CASSLGGASYNEQFF. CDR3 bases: TGTGCCAGCAGCCTCGGGGGGGCCTCCTACAATGAGCAGTTCTTC.

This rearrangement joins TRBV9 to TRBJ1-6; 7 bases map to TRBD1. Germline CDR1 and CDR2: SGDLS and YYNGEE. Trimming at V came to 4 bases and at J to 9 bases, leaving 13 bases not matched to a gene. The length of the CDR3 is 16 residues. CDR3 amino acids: CASSPGGSGGTSPLHF. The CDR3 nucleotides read TGTGCCAGCAGCCCTGGTGGATCAGGGGGTACTTCACCCCTCCACTTT.

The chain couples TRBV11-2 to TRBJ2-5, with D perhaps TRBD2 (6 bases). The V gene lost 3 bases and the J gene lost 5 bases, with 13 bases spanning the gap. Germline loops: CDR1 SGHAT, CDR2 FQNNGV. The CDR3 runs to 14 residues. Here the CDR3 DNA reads TGTGCCAGCAGCTTTAGGGTCCGGGGGGAGACCCAGTACTTC. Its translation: CASSFRVRGETQYF.

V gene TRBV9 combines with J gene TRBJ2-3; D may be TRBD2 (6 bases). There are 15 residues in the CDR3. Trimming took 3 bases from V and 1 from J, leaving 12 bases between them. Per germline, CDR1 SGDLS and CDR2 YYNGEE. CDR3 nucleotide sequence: TGTGCCAGCAGCGCCCGGGGGACTCGCACAGATACGCAGTATTTT. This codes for CASSARGTRTDTQYF.

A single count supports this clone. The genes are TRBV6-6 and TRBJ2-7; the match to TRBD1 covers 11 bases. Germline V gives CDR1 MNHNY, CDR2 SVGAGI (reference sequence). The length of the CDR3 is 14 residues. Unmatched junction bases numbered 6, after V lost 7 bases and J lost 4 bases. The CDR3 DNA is TGTGCCAGCAACGACCGGGACAGGGGGTACGAGCAGTACTTC. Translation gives CASNDRDRGYEQYF.

Here the CDR3 reads CASSRRQGDEKLFF. CDR3 DNA: TGTGCCAGCTCCCGAAGACAGGGTGATGAAAAACTGTTTTTT. The chain is built from TRBV18 and TRBJ1-4; 7 bases are shared with TRBD1. The CDR3 runs 14 residues. Germline CDR1 is KGHSH and CDR2 is LQKENI. The V and J ends lost 6 bases and 6 bases, in that order; junction bases with no gene match: 7. The full variable domain, its missing parts supplied by reference TRBV18 and TRBJ1-4, is NAGVMQNPRHLVRRRGQEARLRCSPMKGHSHVYWYRQLPEEGLKFMVYLQKENIIDESGMPKERFSAEFPKEGPSILRIQQVVRGDSAAYFCASSRRQGDEKLFFGSGTQLSVL.

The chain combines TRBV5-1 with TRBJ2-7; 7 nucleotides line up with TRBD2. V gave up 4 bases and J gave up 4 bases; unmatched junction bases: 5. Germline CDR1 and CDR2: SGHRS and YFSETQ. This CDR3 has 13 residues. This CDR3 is CASSLVGGYEQYF. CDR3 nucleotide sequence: TGCGCCAGCAGCCTCGTCGGGGGGTACGAGCAGTACTTC.

The CDR3 nucleotides read TGTGCCAGCAGTTTCTCGACAGGGCGAGCCCCTGAAGCTTTCTTT. This gives the protein CASSFSTGRAPEAFF. The chain carries TRBV28 and TRBJ1-1; 7 nucleotides line up with TRBD1. With V trimmed by 3 bases and J by 6 bases, 10 bases remained unmatched. The CDR3 is 15 residues long. Germline CDR1 MDHEN, CDR2 SYDVKM. The full variable domain, its missing parts supplied by reference TRBV28 and TRBJ1-1, is DVKVTQSSRYLVKRTGEKVFLECVQDMDHENMFWYRQDPGLGLRLIYFSYDVKMKEKGDIPEGYSVSREKKERFSLILESASTNQTSMYLCASSFSTGRAPEAFFGQGTRLTVV.

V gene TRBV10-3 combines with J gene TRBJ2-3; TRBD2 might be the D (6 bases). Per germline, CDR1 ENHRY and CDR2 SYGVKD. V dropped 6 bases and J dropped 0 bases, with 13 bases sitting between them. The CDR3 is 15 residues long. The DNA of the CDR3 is TGTGCCATCAGCGTAACCGGGACTAGCACAGATACGCAGTATTTT. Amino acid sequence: CAISVTGTSTDTQYF.

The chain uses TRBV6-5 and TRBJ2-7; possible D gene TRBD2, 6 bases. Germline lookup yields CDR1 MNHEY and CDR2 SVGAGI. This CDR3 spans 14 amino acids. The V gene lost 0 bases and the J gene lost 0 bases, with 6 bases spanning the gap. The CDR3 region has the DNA TGTGCCAGCAGTTACTCGGGGGGCTCCTACGAGCAGTACTTC. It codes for CASSYSGGSYEQYF.

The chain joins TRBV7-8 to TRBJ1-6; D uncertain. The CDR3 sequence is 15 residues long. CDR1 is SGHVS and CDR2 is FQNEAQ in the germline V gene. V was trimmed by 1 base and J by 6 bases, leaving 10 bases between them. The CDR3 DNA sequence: TGTGCCAGCAGCTTAGAACACCGCCGTAATTCACCCCTCCACTTT. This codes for CASSLEHRRNSPLHF.

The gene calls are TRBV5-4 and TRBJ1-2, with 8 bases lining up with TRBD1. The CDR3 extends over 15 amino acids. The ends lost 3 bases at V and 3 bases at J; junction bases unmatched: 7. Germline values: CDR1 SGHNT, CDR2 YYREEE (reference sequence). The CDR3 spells CASSSGTGQDYGYTF. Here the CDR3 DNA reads TGTGCCAGCAGCTCAGGGACAGGCCAGGACTATGGCTACACCTTC. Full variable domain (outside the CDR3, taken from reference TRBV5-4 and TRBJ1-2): ETGVTQSPTHLIKTRGQQVTLRCSSQSGHNTVSWYQQALGQGPQFIFQYYREEENGRGNFPPRFSGLQFPNYSSELNVNALELDDSALYLCASSSGTGQDYGYTFGSGTRLTVV.

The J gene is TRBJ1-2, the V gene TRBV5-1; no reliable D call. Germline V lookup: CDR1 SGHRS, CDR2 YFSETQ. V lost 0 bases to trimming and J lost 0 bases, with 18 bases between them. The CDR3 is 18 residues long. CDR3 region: CASSLDPLTTGTNYGYTF. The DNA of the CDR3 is TGCGCCAGCAGCTTGGATCCCCTAACTACGGGGACTAACTATGGCTACACCTTC.

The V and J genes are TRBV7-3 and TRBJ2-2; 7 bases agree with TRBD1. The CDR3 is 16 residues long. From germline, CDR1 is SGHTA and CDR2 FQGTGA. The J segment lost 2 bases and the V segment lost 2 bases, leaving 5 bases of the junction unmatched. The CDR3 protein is CASSLLGTANTGELFF. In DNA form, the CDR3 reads TGTGCCAGCAGCTTACTCGGGACAGCTAACACCGGGGAGCTGTTTTTT. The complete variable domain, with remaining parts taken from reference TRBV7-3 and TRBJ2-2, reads GAGVSQTPSNKVTEKGKYVELRCDPISGHTALYWYRQSLGQGPEFLIYFQGTGAADDSGLPNDRFFAVRPEGSVSTLKIQRTERGDSAVYLCASSLLGTANTGELFFGEGSRLTVL.

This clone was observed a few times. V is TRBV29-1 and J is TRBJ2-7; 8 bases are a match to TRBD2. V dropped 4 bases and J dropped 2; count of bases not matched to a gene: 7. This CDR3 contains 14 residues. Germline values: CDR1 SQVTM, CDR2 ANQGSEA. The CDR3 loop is CSVVTSGLTYEQYF. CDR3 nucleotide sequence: TGCAGCGTTGTCACTAGCGGATTAACCTACGAGCAGTACTTC.

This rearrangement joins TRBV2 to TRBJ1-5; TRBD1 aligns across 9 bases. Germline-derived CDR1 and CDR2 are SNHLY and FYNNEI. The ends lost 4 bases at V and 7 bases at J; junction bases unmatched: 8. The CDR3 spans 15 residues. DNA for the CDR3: TGTGCCAGCAGTGCTACACAGGGGGCCCAGCAGCCCCAGCATTTT. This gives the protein CASSATQGAQQPQHF.

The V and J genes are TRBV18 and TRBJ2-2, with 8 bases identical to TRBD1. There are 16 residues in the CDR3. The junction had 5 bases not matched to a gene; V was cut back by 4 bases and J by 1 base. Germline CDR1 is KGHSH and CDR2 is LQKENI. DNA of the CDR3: TGTGCCAGCTCACAAGCCGACAGGGGGAACACCGGGGAGCTGTTTTTT. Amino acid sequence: CASSQADRGNTGELFF.